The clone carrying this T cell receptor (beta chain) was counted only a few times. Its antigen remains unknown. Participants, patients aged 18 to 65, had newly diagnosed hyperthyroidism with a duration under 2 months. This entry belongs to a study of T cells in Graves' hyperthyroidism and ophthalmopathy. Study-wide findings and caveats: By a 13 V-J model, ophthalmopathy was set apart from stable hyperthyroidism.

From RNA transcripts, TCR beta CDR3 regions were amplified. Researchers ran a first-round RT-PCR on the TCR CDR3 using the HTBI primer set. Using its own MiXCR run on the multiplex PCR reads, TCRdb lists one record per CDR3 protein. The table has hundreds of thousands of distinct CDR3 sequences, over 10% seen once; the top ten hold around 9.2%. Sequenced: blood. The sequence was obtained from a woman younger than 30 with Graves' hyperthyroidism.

CDR3 in amino acids: CASSRASGNEQFF. The CDR3 DNA reads TGTGCCAGCAGCCGTGCTAGCGGGAATGAGCAGTTCTTC. The chain joins TRBV14 to TRBJ2-1, with 8 bases fitting TRBD2. CDR1 is SGHDN, CDR2 FVKESK, per germline. V shed 4 bases, J shed 7 bases, and the junction held 3 bases outside the gene matches. This CDR3 spans 13 amino acids.